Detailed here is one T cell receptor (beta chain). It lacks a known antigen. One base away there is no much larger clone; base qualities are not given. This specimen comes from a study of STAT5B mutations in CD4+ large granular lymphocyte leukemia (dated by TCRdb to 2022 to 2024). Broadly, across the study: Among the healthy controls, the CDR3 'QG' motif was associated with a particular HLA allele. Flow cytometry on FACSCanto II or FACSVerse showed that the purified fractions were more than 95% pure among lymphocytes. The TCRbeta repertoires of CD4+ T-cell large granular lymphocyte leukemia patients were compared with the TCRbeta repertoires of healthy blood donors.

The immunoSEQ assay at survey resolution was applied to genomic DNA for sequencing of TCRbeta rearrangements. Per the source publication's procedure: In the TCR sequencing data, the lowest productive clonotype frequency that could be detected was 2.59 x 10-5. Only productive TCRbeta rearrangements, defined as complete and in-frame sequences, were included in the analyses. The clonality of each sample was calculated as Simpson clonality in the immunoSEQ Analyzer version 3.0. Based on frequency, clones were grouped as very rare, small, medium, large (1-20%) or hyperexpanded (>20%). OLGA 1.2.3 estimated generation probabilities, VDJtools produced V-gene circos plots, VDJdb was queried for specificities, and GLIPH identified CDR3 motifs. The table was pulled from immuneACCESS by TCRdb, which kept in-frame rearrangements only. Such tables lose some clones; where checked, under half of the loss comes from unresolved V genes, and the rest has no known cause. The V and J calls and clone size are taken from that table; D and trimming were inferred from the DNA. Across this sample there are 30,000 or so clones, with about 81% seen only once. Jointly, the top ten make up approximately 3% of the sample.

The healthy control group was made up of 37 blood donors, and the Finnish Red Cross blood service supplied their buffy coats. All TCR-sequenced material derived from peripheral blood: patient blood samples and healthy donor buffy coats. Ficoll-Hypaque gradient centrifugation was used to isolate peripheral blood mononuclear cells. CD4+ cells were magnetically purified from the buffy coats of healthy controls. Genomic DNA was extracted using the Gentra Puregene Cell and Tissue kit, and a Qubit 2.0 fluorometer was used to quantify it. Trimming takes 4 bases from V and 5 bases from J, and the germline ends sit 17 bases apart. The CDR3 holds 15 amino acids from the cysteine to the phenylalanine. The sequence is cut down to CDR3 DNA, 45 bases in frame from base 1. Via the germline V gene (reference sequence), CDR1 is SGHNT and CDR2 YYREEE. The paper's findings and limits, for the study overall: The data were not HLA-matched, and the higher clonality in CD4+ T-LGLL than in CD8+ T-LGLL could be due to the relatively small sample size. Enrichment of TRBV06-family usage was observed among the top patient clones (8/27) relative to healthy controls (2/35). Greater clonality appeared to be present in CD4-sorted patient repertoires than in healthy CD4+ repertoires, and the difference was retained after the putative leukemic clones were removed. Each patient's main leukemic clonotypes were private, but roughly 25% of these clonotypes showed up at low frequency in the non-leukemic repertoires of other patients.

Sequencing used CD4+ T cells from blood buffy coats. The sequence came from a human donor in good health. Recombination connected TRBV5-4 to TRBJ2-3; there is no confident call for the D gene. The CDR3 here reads CASSGRSFRRDTQYF. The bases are TGTGCCAGCAGCGGGCGGAGCTTTCGGAGAGATACGCAGTATTTT.